The 11 T cell receptor beta chains given below trace back to one sample, sequenced in a study of T-cell reconstitution after alpha-beta-depleted transplantation in children. During its preparation, the TCRbeta library received unique molecular identifiers. Each CDR3 protein gets one entry after TCRdb re-called the PCR reads with MiXCR. Among fewer than 750,000 distinct CDR3 sequences, roughly 23% were seen once, and the ten largest hold over 12%. Source: PBMCs, mostly from graft donor cells, taken 360 days after TCRalphabeta/CD19-depleted stem cell transplant. The origin of the receptors is a boy less than two years old who had a stem cell transplant for acute myeloid leukemia, so the T cells may come from the graft donor.

The V and J genes are TRBV12-3 or TRBV12-4 and TRBJ1-1; D perhaps matches TRBD1 (5 bases). CDR3 size: 12 residues. Trimming took 5 bases from V and 9 from J, leaving 13 bases between them. CDR3 amino acids: CASSPQGVQAFF. The CDR3 region has the DNA TGTGCCAGCAGTCCCCAAGGGGTTCAAGCTTTCTTT.

The rearrangement links TRBV20-1 to TRBJ2-7; weak D call: TRBD1 (6 bases). The CDR3 is 15 amino acids. V dropped 2 bases and J dropped 1 base, with 15 bases sitting between them. CDR1 is DFQATT and CDR2 is SNEGSKA in the germline V gene (reference sequence). The CDR3 protein is CSARRPGTSSYEQYF. In DNA, the CDR3 is TGCAGTGCTAGAAGACCCGGGACAAGTTCCTACGAGCAGTACTTC.

V is TRBV20-1 and J is TRBJ1-2; TRBD1 matches at 7 bases. The CDR3 covers 14 residues. V shed 4 bases and J 4 bases; nucleotides not matched to a gene: 9. CDR1 and CDR2 from the germline V gene are DFQATT and SNEGSKA (reference sequence). DNA of the CDR3: TGCAGTGCTACTAGGTTGACAGGGTTCTATGGCTACACCTTC. Its protein product is CSATRLTGFYGYTF.

The chain links TRBV12-3 or TRBV12-4 to TRBJ2-1; D might be TRBD1 or TRBD2, each matching 5 bases. Between the trimmed V and J ends, which lost 7 bases and 2 bases, there was a span of 15 bases. This CDR3 has 15 amino acids. The CDR3: CASTPGPYPYNEQFF. The CDR3 coding sequence is TGTGCCAGCACACCGGGACCTTATCCCTACAATGAGCAGTTCTTC.

The CDR3 nucleotides read TGTGCCTGGAGTCCGGGCCCCCCAGTAGCGGGGGGGTACAATGAGCAGTTCTTC. This sequence encodes CAWSPGPPVAGGYNEQFF. The rearrangement uses TRBV30 and TRBJ2-1; 11 nucleotides match TRBD2. The CDR3 sequence is 18 residues long. Trimming cost V 2 bases and J 4 bases; bases outside gene matches: 13. Germline loops: CDR1 GTSNPN, CDR2 SVGIG (reference sequence).

This clonotype was seen more than once but under ten times. The chain has TRBV12-3 or TRBV12-4 and TRBJ2-6; 8 bases map to TRBD1. This CDR3 is built from 17 residues. V was pared by 10 bases and J by 0 bases, with 11 bases of the junction left unmatched. The CDR3 loop is CATKSGQVYSGANVLTF. In nucleotides, the CDR3 is TGTGCCACCAAATCGGGACAGGTTTACTCTGGGGCCAACGTCCTGACTTTC.

The chain is built from TRBV3-1 and TRBJ2-1; no definite D call. The CDR3 length is 12 residues. V lost 0 bases and J lost 9, with 6 bases in between. Germline values: CDR1 LGHDT, CDR2 YNNKEL (reference sequence). The CDR3 here is CASSQDEAEQFF. The CDR3 nucleotides are TGTGCCAGCAGCCAAGACGAGGCTGAGCAGTTCTTC.

CDR3 sequence reads: CASSSRLVGDEQFF. The CDR3 DNA is TGTGCCAGCAGCTCCCGACTAGTAGGCGATGAGCAGTTCTTC. This chain uses TRBV7-8 with TRBJ2-1, with D maybe TRBD2 (6 bases). Between the trimmed V and J ends, which lost 4 bases and 8 bases, there was a span of 15 bases. Per the germline V gene, CDR1 is SGHVS and CDR2 is FQNEAQ. The CDR3 contains 14 residues. The full variable domain, rest sourced from reference TRBV7-8 and TRBJ2-1, is GAGVSQSPRYKVAKRGQDVALRCDPISGHVSLFWYQQALGQGPEFLTYFQNEAQLDKSGLPSDRFFAERPEGSVSTLKIQRTQQEDSAVYLCASSSRLVGDEQFFGPGTRLTVL.

J is TRBJ2-1 and V is TRBV5-1; 8 nucleotides agree with TRBD1. Trimming took 5 bases from V and 7 from J; bases not matched to a gene: 8. The CDR3 is made up of 14 amino acids. The germline CDR1 and CDR2 sequences are SGHRS and YFSETQ. CDR3 nucleotides: TGCGCCAGCAGTTCTCAGGGGGCGACGAATGAGCAGTTCTTC. Protein sequence: CASSSQGATNEQFF.

Concerning this clonotype itself: Compared with germline, one end of the junction differs, possibly owing to a read error. The V gene is TRBV10-2, the J gene TRBJ1-2, with a possible D match to TRBD1 (5 bases). This CDR3 spans 13 amino acids. Looked up from germline, CDR1 is WSHSY and CDR2 is SAAADI. In nucleotides, the CDR3 is TGCGCCAGCTGTGAAGACAGAGACTATGGCTACACCTTC. This gives the protein CASCEDRDYGYTF.

The V and J genes are TRBV6-2 or TRBV6-3 and TRBJ2-5, with 8 bases matching TRBD1. Germline trimming cut 4 bases from V and 5 bases from J; bases unmatched to any gene: 6. The CDR3 spans 14 residues. The germline V gene has CDR1 MNHEY and CDR2 SVGEGT. CDR3 in DNA: TGTGCCAGCAGTTTCACCGACAGGGGTGAGACCCAGTACTTC. Amino acids: CASSFTDRGETQYF.